A single sample is the source of the 23 T cell receptor beta chains below, sequenced in a study of T cells in Graves' hyperthyroidism and ophthalmopathy. TCR beta CDR3 sequences were amplified from RNA transcripts. With the HTBI primer set, the TCR CDR3 went through a first round of RT-PCR. TCRdb reprocessed the multiplex PCR reads via MiXCR and lists one record per CDR3 protein. The data show roughly 630,000 distinct CDR3 sequences, about 15% seen once. Sequencing input: blood. These receptors were taken from a woman aged 30 to 39 with Graves' hyperthyroidism.

The count of this clonotype is one. This rearrangement joins TRBV9 to TRBJ2-1; perhaps TRBD2 as D (5 bases). Trimming removed 5 bases from V and 6 bases from J, with 9 bases in between. The CDR3 runs to 12 residues. The germline V gene has CDR1 SGDLS and CDR2 YYNGEE. This CDR3 reads CASRAEGNEQFF. CDR3 coding DNA: TGTGCCAGCAGGGCCGAGGGCAATGAGCAGTTCTTC.

The chain joins TRBV20-1 to TRBJ1-2, with D tentatively TRBD1 (5 bases). This CDR3 region has 16 residues. V was trimmed by 1 base and J by 0 bases, leaving 15 bases between them. The germline CDR1 and CDR2 sequences are DFQATT and SNEGSKA (reference sequence). The CDR3 is CSARGAGRRANYGYTF. Here the CDR3 DNA reads TGCAGTGCTAGAGGGGCAGGGAGGAGGGCTAACTATGGCTACACCTTC.

A few counts support this clonotype. The chain links TRBV18 to TRBJ2-7, with unresolved D. This CDR3 contains 15 residues. Trimming removed 3 bases from V and 3 bases from J, with 15 bases in between. Germline CDR1 is KGHSH and CDR2 is LQKENI. The CDR3 is CASSPSRRASYEQYF. CDR3 nucleotides: TGTGCCAGCTCACCCTCGCGCCGAGCCAGCTACGAGCAGTACTTC.

This clonotype appeared a few times. The chain has TRBV15 and TRBJ1-5, with D possibly being TRBD1 (5 bases). V was shortened by 1 base and J by 4 bases, with 11 bases between the two germline ends. Germline CDR1 is LNHNV and CDR2 is YYDKDF (reference sequence). This CDR3 is built from 15 residues. The CDR3 nucleotides are TGTGCCACCAGCAGAGTAGGCGCAGGGAATCAGCCCCAGCATTTT. Protein product: CATSRVGAGNQPQHF.

The chain employs TRBV7-9 and TRBJ1-4, with no clear D. Germline CDR1 SEHNR, CDR2 FQNEAQ (reference sequence). This CDR3 region has 15 residues. The V gene lost 2 bases and the J gene lost 5 bases, with 12 bases spanning the gap. The CDR3 DNA reads as TGTGCCAGCAGCTTAATTAACAGTCCGAATGAAAAACTGTTTTTT. Translation: CASSLINSPNEKLFF.

This clonotype was counted only a few times. The chain uses TRBV29-1 and TRBJ2-1; TRBD2 matches 15 bases. The CDR3 runs to 14 residues. Trimming took 6 bases from V and 11 from J; bases not matched to a gene: 8. Per germline, CDR1 SQVTM and CDR2 ANQGSEA. This chain's CDR3 is CSVGGLAGGLQQFF. CDR3 bases: TGCAGCGTGGGGGGACTAGCGGGGGGACTTCAGCAGTTCTTC.

This chain uses TRBV6-5 with TRBJ2-3; TRBD2 agrees at 15 bases. V was pared by 2 bases and J by 4 bases, with 4 bases of the junction left unmatched. Germline V CDR1 and CDR2: MNHEY, SVGAGI. The CDR3 is 17 amino acids. DNA of the CDR3: TGTGCCAGCAGTTACGGGACTAGCGGGAGGACGGCAGATACGCAGTATTTT. This encodes CASSYGTSGRTADTQYF.

In this sample, this clonotype turned up many times. The rearrangement joins TRBV28 to TRBJ2-5, with D perhaps matching TRBD1 or TRBD2 (5 bases each). V shed 5 bases and J shed 7 bases, with 26 bases lying between them. The length of the CDR3 is 17 residues. Germline V gives CDR1 MDHEN, CDR2 SYDVKM. CDR3 bases: TGTGCCAGCAGTCTCAGGGTTGATGGGACCCCTCGGAGGACCCAGTACTTC. Amino acids: CASSLRVDGTPRRTQYF. The full variable domain, completed using reference TRBV28 and TRBJ2-5, is DVKVTQSSRYLVKRTGEKVFLECVQDMDHENMFWYRQDPGLGLRLIYFSYDVKMKEKGDIPEGYSVSREKKERFSLILESASTNQTSMYLCASSLRVDGTPRRTQYFGPGTRLLVL.

The count of this clonotype is one. Germline is not matched at one junction end, which may reflect a read error. The V call is TRBV5-1, the J call TRBJ2-1, with TRBD1 identical over 8 bases. This CDR3 spans 15 amino acids. In germline, CDR1 is SGHRS, CDR2 YFSETQ. CDR3 protein: CASSLEVGTGNEQFF. CDR3 nucleotides: TGCGCCAGTAGCTTGGAGGTCGGGACAGGAAATGAGCAGTTCTTC. Together with reference TRBV5-1 and TRBJ2-1, the CDR3 gives the full variable domain: KAGVTQTPRYLIKTRGQQVTLSCSPISGHRSVSWYQQTPGQGLQFLFEYFSETQRNKGNFPGRFSGRQFSNSRSEMNVSTLELGDSALYLCASSLEVGTGNEQFFGPGTRLTVL.

This clonotype came up many times. The chain links TRBV20-1 to TRBJ1-6; TRBD1 matches at 8 bases. The CDR3 extends over 14 amino acids. Germline values: CDR1 DFQATT, CDR2 SNEGSKA (reference sequence). The ends lost 4 bases at V and 9 bases at J; junction bases unmatched: 8. This CDR3 is CSATRQGLSSPLHF. The DNA of the CDR3 is TGCAGTGCTACGAGACAGGGGCTGAGTTCACCCCTCCACTTT.

This clonotype was observed many times. V is TRBV6-1 and J is TRBJ2-5, with 7 nucleotides matching TRBD2. V shed 5 bases, J shed 0 bases, and the junction held 9 bases outside the gene matches. The CDR3 has 16 residues. CDR1 is MNHNS and CDR2 is SASEGT in the germline V gene. The DNA of the CDR3 is TGTGCCAGCAGTTACGGTTTTGCGGGAGACCAAGAGACCCAGTACTTC. It is translated as CASSYGFAGDQETQYF.

V and J are TRBV6-1 and TRBJ2-7, with D hard to call. Trimming took 6 bases from V and 5 from J, leaving 23 bases between them. The CDR3 sequence is 16 residues long. Germline values: CDR1 MNHNS, CDR2 SASEGT. The CDR3 spells CASSRGKLSLGDEQYF. In DNA form, the CDR3 reads TGTGCCAGCAGCCGTGGGAAGTTATCCCTTGGTGACGAGCAGTACTTC.

This sequence joins TRBV24-1 and TRBJ1-5, with TRBD1 identical over 9 bases. Germline values: CDR1 KGHDR, CDR2 SFDVKD. The CDR3 contains 16 residues. The V segment lost 3 bases and the J segment 3 bases; nucleotides outside the gene matches: 5. CDR3 amino acids: CATSDAGTGHNQPQHF. In DNA, the CDR3 is TGTGCCACCAGTGATGCCGGGACAGGGCACAATCAGCCCCAGCATTTT.

The chain uses TRBV28 and TRBJ2-2; D gene unclear. V gave up 3 bases and J gave up 8 bases, with 13 bases separating them. The CDR3 runs to 14 residues. Germline V lookup: CDR1 MDHEN, CDR2 SYDVKM. CDR3 residues: CASSLVDARGELFF. As DNA, the CDR3 is TGTGCCAGCAGTTTGGTGGACGCGAGAGGGGAGCTGTTTTTT.

This clonotype was counted at least ten times. The chain joins TRBV7-2 to TRBJ2-1, with 12 bases that match TRBD2. J lost 6 bases, V lost 3 bases, and 6 bases had no gene match. Germline V CDR1 and CDR2: SGHTA, FQGNSA. This CDR3 contains 16 residues. Written as DNA, the CDR3 is TGTGCCAGCAGCTTTCTAGCGGGAGGGCGGCGCAATGAGCAGTTCTTC. It encodes CASSFLAGGRRNEQFF.

With regard to this clonotype: A read error is possible here, since a much larger clone lies one base away. This chain links TRBV28 with TRBJ2-7; D is tentatively TRBD1 or TRBD2 (5 bases each). V lost 6 bases and J 2 bases, leaving 14 bases between the germline ends. Germline CDR1 and CDR2: MDHEN and SYDVKM. CDR3 length: 14 residues. CDR3 sequence reads: CASSSLGTTYEQYF. For the CDR3, the DNA is TGTGCCAGCAGCTCGTTAGGGACGACCTACGAGCAGTACTTC. Together with reference TRBV28 and TRBJ2-7, the CDR3 gives the full variable domain: DVKVTQSSRYLVKRTGEKVFLECVQDMDHENMFWYRQDPGLGLRLIYFSYDVKMKEKGDIPEGYSVSREKKERFSLILESASTNQTSMYLCASSSLGTTYEQYFGPGTRLTVT.

This clonotype was seen at least ten times. The chain is built from TRBV30 and TRBJ2-7; the D gene is possibly TRBD2 (6 bases). Germline CDR1 is GTSNPN and CDR2 is SVGIG (reference sequence). This CDR3 is built from 16 residues. V gave up 0 bases and J gave up 3 bases, with 18 bases separating them. In DNA, the CDR3 is TGTGCCTGGAGTGTCTCCCTTAGCGGCATATTCTACGAGCAGTACTTC. Translation gives CAWSVSLSGIFYEQYF.

This clonotype was observed many times. The chain couples TRBV30 to TRBJ2-3; 9 bases fit TRBD2. This CDR3 is built from 15 residues. Germline CDR1 GTSNPN, CDR2 SVGIG (reference sequence). The V segment lost 6 bases and the J segment 2 bases; nucleotides outside the gene matches: 9. CDR3 bases: TGTGCCTGTAGCGGGAGTGACGGCAACACAGATACGCAGTATTTT. Translating gives CACSGSDGNTDTQYF.

This clonotype has a count of ten or more. The V and J genes are TRBV7-2 and TRBJ1-1, with D possibly matching TRBD1 (6 bases). Germline V CDR1 and CDR2: SGHTA, FQGNSA. The ends were cut back, 3 bases at V and 3 bases at J, with 11 bases in the middle. The length of the CDR3 is 14 residues. The CDR3 loop reads CASSLYGGHTEAFF. The CDR3 bases are TGTGCCAGCAGCTTGTATGGGGGGCACACTGAAGCTTTCTTT.

Many counts were recorded for this clonotype. This rearrangement joins TRBV2 to TRBJ1-1, with a possible D match to TRBD1 (6 bases). The CDR3 sequence is 15 residues long. V was trimmed by 7 bases and J by 0 bases, leaving 15 bases between them. The V gene's germline CDR1 is SNHLY and CDR2 FYNNEI. CDR3 sequence reads: CASMSPRTVNTEAFF. CDR3 nucleotide sequence: TGTGCCAGCATGTCCCCCCGGACAGTGAACACTGAAGCTTTCTTT. Combining the CDR3 with reference TRBV2 and TRBJ1-1 gives the whole variable domain EPEVTQTPSHQVTQMGQEVILRCVPISNHLYFYWYRQILGQKVEFLVSFYNNEISEKSEIFDDQFSVERPDGSNFTLKIRSTKLEDSAMYFCASMSPRTVNTEAFFGQGTRLTVV.

This clonotype was counted ten times or more. This chain's CDR3 is CASSRGVGESYEQYF. CDR3 in DNA: TGTGCCAGCTCACGCGGGGTGGGGGAGTCCTACGAGCAGTACTTC. The chain recombines TRBV18 with TRBJ2-7; the D gene is possibly TRBD2 (6 bases). Germline V lookup: CDR1 KGHSH, CDR2 LQKENI. The CDR3 consists of 15 residues. Trimming took 4 bases from V and 1 from J, leaving 14 bases between them.

This clonotype was found many times. The rearrangement links TRBV30 to TRBJ1-1, with unresolved D. CDR1 and CDR2 from the germline V gene are GTSNPN and SVGIG (reference sequence). The CDR3 totals 14 residues. V was cut by 2 bases and J by 0 bases, with 10 bases left in between. The CDR3 DNA follows: TGTGCCTGGAGTAGCAGGAACATGAACACTGAAGCTTTCTTT. This sequence encodes CAWSSRNMNTEAFF.

This clonotype was detected many times. The chain employs TRBV6-1 and TRBJ2-1; D is unresolved. In germline, CDR1 is MNHNS, CDR2 SASEGT. This CDR3 is built from 13 residues. The germline V and J ends were trimmed by 7 bases and 7 bases, with 14 bases remaining between them. The CDR3 DNA reads TGTGCCAGCAACCCCCTGAGTGTGAATGAGCAGTTCTTC. It translates to CASNPLSVNEQFF.